The clone carrying this TCR beta chain was seen only once. Its antigen remains unidentified. V dropped 4 bases and J dropped 2; count of bases not matched to a gene: 7. From germline, CDR1 is MNHEY and CDR2 SMNVEV (reference sequence). The CDR3 spans 16 residues. This sample was taken from a study of T cells in Graves' hyperthyroidism and ophthalmopathy. General study points: Blood held most thyroid clonotypes expanded above 0.001 frequency.

8.5 to 10 ml of fresh peripheral blood supplied the PBMCs. Regions amplified from RNA transcripts were the TCR beta CDR3 regions. With the HTBI primer set, the TCR CDR3 went through a first round of RT-PCR. MiXCR, applied by TCRdb to the multiplex PCR reads, yields one record per CDR3 protein. The table has roughly 240,000 distinct CDR3 sequences, around 26% seen once. This clonotype was obtained from a woman between 40 and 50 years old with Graves' ophthalmopathy. Sequenced sample: blood. This chain uses TRBV27 with TRBJ2-7; TRBD1 aligns across 11 bases. CDR3 loop: CASSSPRTGGTYEQYF. In nucleotides, the CDR3 is TGTGCCAGCAGTTCCCCCCGGACAGGGGGCACCTACGAGCAGTACTTC.